This is a list of T cell receptor beta chains from one sample in a study of breast tumors, draining lymph nodes, adjacent tissues. TCRdb re-called the multiplex PCR reads through MiXCR, storing one row per CDR3 protein. Of 150,000 to 200,000 distinct CDR3 sequences listed, 30% to 35% are singletons. Sequencing was performed on axillary lymph node tissue. These receptors were taken from a female donor with breast cancer. Some clones in this sample may be carry-over from other donors' samples. Both conserved end residues are part of each CDR3.

V gene: TRBV5-1
J gene: TRBJ2-7
CDR3 protein: CASSPKAGGSYEQYF

V gene: TRBV19
J gene: TRBJ2-7
CDR3 protein: CASSPFDSTYEQYF

V gene: TRBV7-8
J gene: TRBJ2-5
CDR3 protein: CASSGGLAGRETQYF

V gene: TRBV6-5
J gene: TRBJ2-7
CDR3 protein: CASSHSPSGASYEQYF

V gene: TRBV7-8
J gene: TRBJ1-2
CDR3 protein: CASSSRTGPNYGYPF

V gene: TRBV9
J gene: TRBJ1-2
CDR3 protein: CASSVEGQPNYGYTF

V gene: TRBV20-1
J gene: TRBJ1-6
CDR3 protein: CSARGPGSSSYNSPLHF

V gene: TRBV12-3/TRBV12-4
J gene: TRBJ2-1
CDR3 protein: CASNLAGGPGEQFF

V gene: TRBV29-1
J gene: TRBJ2-7
CDR3 protein: CSVAGRPSDEQYF

V gene: TRBV3-1
J gene: TRBJ2-6
CDR3 protein: CASSQDRGRGSGANVLTF

V gene: TRBV6-5
J gene: TRBJ2-7
CDR3 protein: CASSPRGILYEQYF

V gene: TRBV7-2
J gene: TRBJ2-2
CDR3 protein: CASSALALSGGNTGELFF

V gene: TRBV9
J gene: TRBJ1-3
CDR3 protein: CASSGPGGSSTIYF

V gene: TRBV19
J gene: TRBJ1-5
CDR3 protein: CASSPGQGVGPQHF

V gene: TRBV20-1
J gene: TRBJ2-5
CDR3 protein: CSARPGAMVAGESVTQYF

V gene: TRBV20-1
J gene: TRBJ2-7
CDR3 protein: CSAKGTAPYEQYF

V gene: TRBV20-1
J gene: TRBJ2-3
CDR3 protein: CGASASGSEDTQYF

V gene: TRBV7-3
J gene: TRBJ1-4
CDR3 protein: CASSLYGGENEKLFF

V gene: TRBV12-3/TRBV12-4
J gene: TRBJ1-5
CDR3 protein: CASRLLGVNQPQHF

V gene: TRBV2
J gene: TRBJ1-6
CDR3 protein: CASSERAGRALHF

V gene: TRBV15
J gene: TRBJ1-4
CDR3 protein: CATSRDLSAPSNEKLFF

V gene: TRBV19
J gene: TRBJ1-2
CDR3 protein: CASSIGRKSYTF

V gene: TRBV14
J gene: TRBJ2-5
CDR3 protein: CASSQPGTGQETQYF

V gene: TRBV19
J gene: TRBJ1-5
CDR3 protein: CASSRGRSNQPQHF

V gene: TRBV5-6
J gene: TRBJ1-1
CDR3 protein: CASSPTGRIEAFF

V gene: TRBV2
J gene: TRBJ2-3
CDR3 protein: CARMGGDTQYF

V gene: TRBV30
J gene: TRBJ2-5
CDR3 protein: CAWSVLSLLAGGTQYF

V gene: TRBV12-3/TRBV12-4
J gene: TRBJ2-6
CDR3 protein: CASSLARGGLTF

V gene: TRBV4-3
J gene: TRBJ2-7
CDR3 protein: CASSQKGYGEQYF

V gene: TRBV30
J gene: TRBJ2-7
CDR3 protein: CAWSGSGHYEQYF

V gene: TRBV29-1
J gene: TRBJ1-2
CDR3 protein: CSVERVKGLWGYTF

V gene: TRBV20-1
J gene: TRBJ2-3
CDR3 protein: CSAPPLAGGKADTQYF

V gene: TRBV6-2/TRBV6-3
J gene: TRBJ1-5
CDR3 protein: CASSYPDWGNQPQHF

V gene: TRBV11-2
J gene: TRBJ1-1
CDR3 protein: CASSFAGKNTEAFF

V gene: TRBV9
J gene: TRBJ2-7
CDR3 protein: CASSPLEKSYEQYF

V gene: TRBV6-4
J gene: TRBJ1-2
CDR3 protein: CASSHAGVKGPTDGYTF

V gene: TRBV6-5
J gene: TRBJ2-5
CDR3 protein: CASSYGGPQETQYF

V gene: TRBV20-1
J gene: TRBJ1-2
CDR3 protein: CSARAGRGYGYTF

V gene: TRBV7-8
J gene: TRBJ1-3
CDR3 protein: CASSLAGRFYSGNTIYF

V gene: TRBV6-6
J gene: TRBJ1-4
CDR3 protein: CAVGANEKLFF

V gene: TRBV12-3/TRBV12-4
J gene: TRBJ2-6
CDR3 protein: CASSFEGANVLTF

V gene: TRBV6-1
J gene: TRBJ2-3
CDR3 protein: CASSERERSSTDTQYF

V gene: TRBV3-1
J gene: TRBJ1-3
CDR3 protein: CASSQGLGISGNTIYF

V gene: TRBV6-5
J gene: TRBJ1-1
CDR3 protein: CASSSGGGMGTEAFF

V gene: TRBV6-2/TRBV6-3
J gene: TRBJ2-2
CDR3 protein: CASSYSSVDTGKLFF

V gene: TRBV20-1
J gene: TRBJ2-3
CDR3 protein: CSASSDRESTDTQYF

V gene: TRBV5-5
J gene: TRBJ2-3
CDR3 protein: CARRLGLASADTQYF

V gene: TRBV15
J gene: TRBJ1-3
CDR3 protein: CATSRATGSSGNTIYF

V gene: TRBV5-5
J gene: TRBJ1-4
CDR3 protein: CASSRPGQGTELFF

V gene: TRBV19
J gene: TRBJ1-2
CDR3 protein: CASSTDRGRSYGYTF

V gene: TRBV12-3/TRBV12-4
J gene: TRBJ1-5
CDR3 protein: CASSWSNQPQHF

V gene: TRBV10-3
J gene: TRBJ1-5
CDR3 protein: CAIRSGEPYEQPQHF

V gene: TRBV19
J gene: TRBJ2-7
CDR3 protein: CASSLSFVGVMYEQYF